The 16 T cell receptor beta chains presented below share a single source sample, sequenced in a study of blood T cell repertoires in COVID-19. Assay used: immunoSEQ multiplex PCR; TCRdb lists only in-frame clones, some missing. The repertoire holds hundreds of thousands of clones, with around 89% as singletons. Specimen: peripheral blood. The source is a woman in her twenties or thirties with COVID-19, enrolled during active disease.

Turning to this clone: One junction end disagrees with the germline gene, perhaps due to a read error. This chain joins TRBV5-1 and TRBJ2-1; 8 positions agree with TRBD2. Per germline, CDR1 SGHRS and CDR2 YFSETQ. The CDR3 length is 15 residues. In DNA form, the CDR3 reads TGCGCCAGCAGCTTGGTTGGTAGCGGGGCAAATGGGCAGTTCTTC. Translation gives CASSLVGSGANGQFF.

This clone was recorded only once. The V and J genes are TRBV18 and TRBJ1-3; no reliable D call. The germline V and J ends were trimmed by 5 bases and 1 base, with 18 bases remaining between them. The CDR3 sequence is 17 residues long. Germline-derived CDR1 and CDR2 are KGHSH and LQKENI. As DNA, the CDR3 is TGTGCCAGCTCATCCCTAGGCGGGGAAATATCTGGAAACACCATATATTTT. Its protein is CASSSLGGEISGNTIYF.

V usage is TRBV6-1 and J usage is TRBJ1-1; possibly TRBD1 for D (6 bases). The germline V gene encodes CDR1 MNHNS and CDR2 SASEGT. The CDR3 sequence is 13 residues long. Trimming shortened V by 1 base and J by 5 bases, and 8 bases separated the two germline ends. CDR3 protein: CASSEVDRTEAFF. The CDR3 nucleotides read TGTGCCAGCAGTGAAGTCGACAGGACTGAAGCTTTCTTT.

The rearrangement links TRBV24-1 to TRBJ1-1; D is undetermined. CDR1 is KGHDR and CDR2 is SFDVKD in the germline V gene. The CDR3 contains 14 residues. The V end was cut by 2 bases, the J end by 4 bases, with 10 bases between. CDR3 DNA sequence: TGTGCCACCAGTGATTCCCTCGAGAGCACTGAAGCTTTCTTT. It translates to CATSDSLESTEAFF.

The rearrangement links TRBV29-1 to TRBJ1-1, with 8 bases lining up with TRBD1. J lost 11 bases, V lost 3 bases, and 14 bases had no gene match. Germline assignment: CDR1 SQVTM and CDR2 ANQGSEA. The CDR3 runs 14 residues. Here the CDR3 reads CSVDYTGGLQQAFF. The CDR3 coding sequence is TGCAGCGTTGATTATACAGGGGGTCTGCAACAGGCTTTCTTT.

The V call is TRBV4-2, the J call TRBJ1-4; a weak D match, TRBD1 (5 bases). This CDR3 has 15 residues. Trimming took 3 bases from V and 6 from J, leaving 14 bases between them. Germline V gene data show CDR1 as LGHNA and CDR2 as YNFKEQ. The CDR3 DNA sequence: TGTGCCAGCAGCCACGCGAAGGACAACTATGAAAAACTGTTTTTT. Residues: CASSHAKDNYEKLFF.

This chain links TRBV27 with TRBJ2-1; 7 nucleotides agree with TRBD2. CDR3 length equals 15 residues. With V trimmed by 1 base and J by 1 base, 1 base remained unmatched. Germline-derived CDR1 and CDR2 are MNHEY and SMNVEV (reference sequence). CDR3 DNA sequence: TGTGCCAGCAGTTTATGGGGAGGGTCCTACAATGAGCAGTTCTTC. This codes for CASSLWGGSYNEQFF.

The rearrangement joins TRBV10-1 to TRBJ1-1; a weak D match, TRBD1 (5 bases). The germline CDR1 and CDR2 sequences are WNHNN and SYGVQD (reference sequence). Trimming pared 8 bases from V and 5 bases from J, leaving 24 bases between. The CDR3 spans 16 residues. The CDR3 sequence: CASPLEWGEGGTEAFF. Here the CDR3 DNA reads TGCGCCAGCCCTCTTGAATGGGGGGAGGGAGGGACTGAAGCTTTCTTT.

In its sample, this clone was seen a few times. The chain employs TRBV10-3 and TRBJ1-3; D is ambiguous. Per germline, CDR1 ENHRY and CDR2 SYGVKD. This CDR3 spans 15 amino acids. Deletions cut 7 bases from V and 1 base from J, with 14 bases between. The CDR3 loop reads CAINPAATSGNTIYF. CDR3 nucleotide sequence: TGTGCCATCAACCCTGCCGCCACATCTGGAAACACCATATATTTT.

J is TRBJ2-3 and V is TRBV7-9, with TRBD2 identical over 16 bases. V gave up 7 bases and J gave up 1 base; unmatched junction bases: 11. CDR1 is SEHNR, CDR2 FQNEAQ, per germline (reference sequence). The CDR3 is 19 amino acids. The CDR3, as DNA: TGTGCCAGCACCCCCGGGACTAGCGGGGGGGCCTACGGCACAGATACGCAGTATTTT. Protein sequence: CASTPGTSGGAYGTDTQYF.

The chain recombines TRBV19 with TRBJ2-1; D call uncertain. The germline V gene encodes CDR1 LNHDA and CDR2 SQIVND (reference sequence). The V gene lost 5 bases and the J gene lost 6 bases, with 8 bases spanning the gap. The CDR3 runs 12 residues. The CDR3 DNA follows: TGTGCCAGTAGTGTAACAATCAATGAGCAGTTCTTC. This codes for CASSVTINEQFF.

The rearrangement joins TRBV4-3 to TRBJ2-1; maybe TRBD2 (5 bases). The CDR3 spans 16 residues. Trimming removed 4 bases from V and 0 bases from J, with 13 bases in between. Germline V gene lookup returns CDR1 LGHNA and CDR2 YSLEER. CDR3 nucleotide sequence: TGCGCCAGCAGCCGGGGAGTAAGAGGCTCCTACAATGAGCAGTTCTTC. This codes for CASSRGVRGSYNEQFF.

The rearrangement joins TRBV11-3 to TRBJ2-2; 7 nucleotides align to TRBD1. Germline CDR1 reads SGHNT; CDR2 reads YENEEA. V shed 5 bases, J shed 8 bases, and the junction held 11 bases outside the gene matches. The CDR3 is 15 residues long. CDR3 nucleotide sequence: TGTGCCAGCAGCCAAACTACAGGGGTTGGTGGGGAGCTGTTTTTT. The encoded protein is CASSQTTGVGGELFF.

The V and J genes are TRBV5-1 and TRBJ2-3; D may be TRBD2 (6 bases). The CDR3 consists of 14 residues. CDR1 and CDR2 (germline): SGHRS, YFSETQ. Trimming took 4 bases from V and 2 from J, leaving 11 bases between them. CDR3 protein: CASSRREITDTQYF. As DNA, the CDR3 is TGCGCCAGCAGCCGACGGGAGATCACAGATACGCAGTATTTT.

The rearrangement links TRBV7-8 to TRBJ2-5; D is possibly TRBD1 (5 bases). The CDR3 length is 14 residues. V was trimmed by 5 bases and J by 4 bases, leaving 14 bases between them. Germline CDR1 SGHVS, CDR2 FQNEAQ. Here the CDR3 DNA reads TGTGCCAGCAGCCCCCGCGAGACAGTAGAGACCCAGTACTTC. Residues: CASSPRETVETQYF.

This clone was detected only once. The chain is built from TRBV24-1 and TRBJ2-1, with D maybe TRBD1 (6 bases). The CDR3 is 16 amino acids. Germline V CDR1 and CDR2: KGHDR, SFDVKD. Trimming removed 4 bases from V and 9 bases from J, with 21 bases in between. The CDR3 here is CATSEPGQTLVTEQFF. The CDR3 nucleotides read TGTGCCACCAGTGAACCTGGACAGACCCTGGTCACTGAGCAGTTCTTC.